These 17 T cell receptor beta chains share one sample of origin, sequenced in a study of T-cell memory formation after mild COVID-19. MiXCR, applied by TCRdb to the 5' RACE reads, yields one record per CDR3 protein. The data contain some 600,000 distinct CDR3 sequences, around 16% of them singletons. Sequencing was carried out using PBMCs or a T cell subset sorted from them (not recorded which). The source of these receptors is an adult woman who had mild COVID-19 (a few samples of this study predate the infection). Cell type and time point are not known.

This clonotype turned up a few times. The chain has TRBV5-1 and TRBJ2-2; tentatively, D is TRBD1 or TRBD2 (7 bases each). The CDR3 totals 17 residues. The germline V and J ends were trimmed by 0 bases and 0 bases, with 12 bases remaining between them. Germline CDR1 reads SGHRS; CDR2 reads YFSETQ. The CDR3 spells CASSLGAGGANTGELFF. The CDR3 nucleotides read TGCGCCAGCAGCTTGGGCGCAGGGGGGGCGAACACCGGGGAGCTGTTTTTT.

The chain recombines TRBV7-8 with TRBJ2-3, with TRBD2 identical over 13 bases. The trim removed 5 bases at V and 3 bases at J, leaving 11 bases unmatched. CDR1 and CDR2 (germline): SGHVS, FQNEAQ. The CDR3 is 18 residues long. The chain's CDR3 is CASSMRTSGRGRTDTQYF. The CDR3 DNA reads as TGTGCCAGCAGCATGAGGACTAGCGGGAGAGGGAGAACAGATACGCAGTATTTT.

The V and J genes are TRBV4-2 and TRBJ2-1; 7 nucleotides line up with TRBD1. CDR1 LGHNA and CDR2 YNFKEQ come from the germline V gene. Trimming cost V 4 bases and J 7 bases; bases outside gene matches: 7. This CDR3 contains 14 residues. CDR3 in amino acids: CASSPTLTGNEQFF. DNA for the CDR3: TGTGCCAGCAGCCCGACCCTGACAGGGAATGAGCAGTTCTTC.

This rearrangement joins TRBV7-2 to TRBJ2-3; 8 nucleotides agree with TRBD2. With V trimmed by 4 bases and J by 2 bases, 5 bases remained unmatched. The germline CDR1 and CDR2 sequences are SGHTA and FQGNSA. This CDR3 contains 15 residues. The CDR3 spells CASSSGLVITDTQYF. CDR3 bases: TGTGCCAGCAGCTCGGGACTAGTAATCACAGATACGCAGTATTTT. The full variable domain, rest sourced from reference TRBV7-2 and TRBJ2-3, is GAGVSQSPSNKVTEKGKDVELRCDPISGHTALYWYRQSLGQGLEFLIYFQGNSAPDKSGLPSDRFSAERTGGSVSTLTIQRTQQEDSAVYLCASSSGLVITDTQYFGPGTRLTVL.

This clonotype was picked up one time. The chain links TRBV7-2 to TRBJ2-7; TRBD1 aligns across 11 bases. Trimming at V came to 0 bases and at J to 5 bases, leaving 6 bases not matched to a gene. The CDR3 extends over 16 amino acids. The germline CDR1 and CDR2 sequences are SGHTA and FQGNSA. Here the CDR3 reads CASSLAWTGGGHEQYF. CDR3 DNA sequence: TGTGCCAGCAGCTTAGCCTGGACAGGGGGCGGCCACGAGCAGTACTTC.

This rearrangement joins TRBV24-1 to TRBJ2-1; 12 nucleotides agree with TRBD2. The germline CDR1 and CDR2 sequences are KGHDR and SFDVKD. V shed 4 bases and J 6 bases; nucleotides not matched to a gene: 9. The CDR3 extends over 17 amino acids. The CDR3 sequence is CATSDGTSGFVINEQFF. CDR3 nucleotides: TGTGCCACCAGTGACGGGACTAGCGGGTTCGTCATCAATGAGCAGTTCTTC.

The CDR3 DNA sequence: TGTGCCAGCACATCGTACGGGGATCAGCCCCAGCATTTT. Translation: CASTSYGDQPQHF. The chain uses TRBV7-6 and TRBJ1-5; the D is unclear. The CDR3 totals 13 residues. CDR1 is SGHVS and CDR2 is FNYEAQ in the germline V gene. The V and J ends lost 7 bases and 5 bases respectively, with 12 bases between them.

The chain employs TRBV4-3 and TRBJ1-1; D is possibly TRBD1 (6 bases). CDR1 and CDR2 from the germline V gene are LGHNA and YSLEER. The CDR3 length is 16 residues. The ends were cut back, 2 bases at V and 0 bases at J, with 13 bases in the middle. The chain's CDR3 is CASSQLTGSMNTEAFF. The CDR3 nucleotides read TGCGCCAGCAGCCAATTAACAGGGAGCATGAACACTGAAGCTTTCTTT.

This chain links TRBV12-3 or TRBV12-4 with TRBJ2-1; TRBD2 might be the D (6 bases). V gave up 7 bases and J gave up 11 bases, with 24 bases separating them. CDR3 length: 15 amino acids. The CDR3 here is CASTQELAGRAQQFF. CDR3 sequence (DNA): TGTGCCAGCACCCAAGAACTAGCCGGTCGAGCACAGCAGTTCTTC.

This clonotype occurred a few times. This chain uses TRBV20-1 with TRBJ2-4, with 10 nucleotides matching TRBD1. The CDR3 is 15 residues long. The junction had 12 bases not matched to a gene; V was cut back by 5 bases and J by 8 bases. Germline CDR1 DFQATT, CDR2 SNEGSKA (reference sequence). The CDR3 spells CSAPRVTGTGDIQYF. In DNA form, the CDR3 reads TGCAGTGCTCCGCGGGTTACCGGGACAGGGGACATTCAGTACTTC.

This clonotype was detected only a few times. V and J are TRBV12-3 or TRBV12-4 and TRBJ2-7; TRBD2 might be the D (5 bases). V was cut by 6 bases and J by 5 bases, with 17 bases left in between. The CDR3 runs to 14 residues. CDR3 residues: CASSVNRDGDEQYF. Written as DNA, the CDR3 is TGTGCCAGCAGCGTTAATCGGGATGGAGACGAGCAGTACTTC.

The chain joins TRBV27 to TRBJ2-7; 7 nucleotides line up with TRBD2. This CDR3 spans 13 amino acids. CDR1 is MNHEY and CDR2 is SMNVEV in the germline V gene (reference sequence). V lost 3 bases and J lost 6; bases outside the gene matches: 5. CDR3 loop: CASSFSGGREQYF. In DNA, the CDR3 is TGTGCCAGCAGTTTTTCGGGAGGCCGCGAGCAGTACTTC.

This clonotype showed up just a few times. The V and J genes are TRBV5-1 and TRBJ2-7; D is unresolved. The CDR3 contains 14 residues. Germline-derived CDR1 and CDR2 are SGHRS and YFSETQ. Trimming left V 7 bases short and J 0 bases short, with 14 bases between. The CDR3 DNA is TGCGCCAGCGCACCGGGTCAAAGCTCCTACGAGCAGTACTTC. Residues: CASAPGQSSYEQYF. Filled out from reference TRBV5-1 and TRBJ2-7, the complete variable domain reads KAGVTQTPRYLIKTRGQQVTLSCSPISGHRSVSWYQQTPGQGLQFLFEYFSETQRNKGNFPGRFSGRQFSNSRSEMNVSTLELGDSALYLCASAPGQSSYEQYFGPGTRLTVT.

This clonotype was recorded a few times. The rearrangement links TRBV12-3 or TRBV12-4 to TRBJ2-5, with TRBD1 matching over 7 bases. The CDR3 has 16 amino acids. The V gene end was trimmed by 5 bases and the J gene end by 1 base; junction bases not matched to a gene: 10. The CDR3 spells CASSLRQGAVQETQYF. DNA of the CDR3: TGTGCCAGCAGTCTTCGACAGGGTGCCGTCCAAGAGACCCAGTACTTC.

J is TRBJ2-7 and V is TRBV5-6, with 8 bases matching TRBD1. Germline CDR1 SGHDT, CDR2 YYEEEE. This CDR3 contains 15 residues. Trimming at V came to 5 bases and at J to 5 bases, leaving 12 bases not matched to a gene. CDR3 sequence: CASSLIGQGVHEQYF. The CDR3 region has the DNA TGTGCCAGCAGTTTAATAGGACAGGGTGTCCACGAGCAGTACTTC.

The gene calls are TRBV27 and TRBJ1-1, with no clear D. Germline loops: CDR1 MNHEY, CDR2 SMNVEV (reference sequence). The CDR3 consists of 16 residues. V lost 8 bases to trimming and J lost 0 bases, with 19 bases between them. The CDR3 is CASLPASGVLNTEAFF. CDR3 DNA sequence: TGTGCCAGCCTCCCGGCTTCAGGCGTCTTGAACACTGAAGCTTTCTTT.

This clonotype was picked up a small number of times. The chain has TRBV6-1 and TRBJ1-1, with TRBD1 matching over 11 bases. V shed 3 bases and J 7 bases; nucleotides not matched to a gene: 7. Germline V lookup: CDR1 MNHNS, CDR2 SASEGT. The CDR3 covers 15 residues. The CDR3 protein is CASSDWTGGAGEAFF. The CDR3 nucleotides read TGTGCCAGCAGTGACTGGACAGGGGGCGCGGGTGAAGCTTTCTTT.